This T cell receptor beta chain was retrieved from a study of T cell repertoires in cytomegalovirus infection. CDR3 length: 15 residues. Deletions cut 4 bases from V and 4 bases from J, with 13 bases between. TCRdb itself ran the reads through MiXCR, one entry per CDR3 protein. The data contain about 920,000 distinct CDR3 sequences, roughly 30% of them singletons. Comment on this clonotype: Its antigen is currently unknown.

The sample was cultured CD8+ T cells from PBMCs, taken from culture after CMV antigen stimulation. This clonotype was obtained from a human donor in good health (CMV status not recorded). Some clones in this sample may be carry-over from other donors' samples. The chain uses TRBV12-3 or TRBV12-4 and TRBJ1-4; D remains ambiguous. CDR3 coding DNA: TGTGCCAGCAGTTACCTCGCGGCGGTTAATGAAAAACTGTTTTTT. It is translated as CASSYLAAVNEKLFF.